What follows are 8 T cell receptor beta chains derived from one specimen sequenced in a study of beta chain features in type 1 diabetes. All of the isolated RNA was reverse transcribed, so expressed TCRB transcripts were sequenced. Sequenced by immunoSEQ multiplex PCR; TCRdb stores in-frame clones only, minus some. The table has approximately 150,000 clones, 9.5% to 10% seen once. Sequences were obtained from central memory CD4+ T cells from blood. These receptors were collected from a woman aged 40 to 49 in good health.

The chain has TRBV7-2 and TRBJ2-3; 10 nucleotides align to TRBD2. The CDR3 runs to 16 residues. The germline V gene encodes CDR1 SGHTA and CDR2 FQGNSA. Trimming cost V 4 bases and J 2 bases; bases outside gene matches: 6. CDR3 DNA: TGTGCCAGCAGCTCCCGAGCGGGGGGGTTCACAGATACGCAGTATTTT. Translated: CASSSRAGGFTDTQYF.

This clone came up a few times. The CDR3 loop reads CASSQDPGTGIQPQHF. The CDR3, as DNA: TGCGCCAGCAGCCAAGACCCCGGGACAGGGATACAGCCCCAGCATTTT. The chain recombines TRBV4-3 with TRBJ1-5; TRBD1 matches at 9 bases. Per germline, CDR1 LGHNA and CDR2 YSLEER. The V gene end was trimmed by 0 bases and the J gene end by 7 bases; junction bases not matched to a gene: 7. The CDR3 sequence is 16 residues long.

There are a few counts of this clone. The chain links TRBV5-1 to TRBJ2-2; TRBD2 might be the D (6 bases). V was shortened by 7 bases and J by 0 bases, with 10 bases between the two germline ends. CDR3 length: 14 amino acids. Per the germline V gene, CDR1 is SGHRS and CDR2 is YFSETQ. The CDR3 DNA reads as TGCGCCAGCTCGGAGGGTGCGAACACCGGGGAGCTGTTTTTT. It translates to CASSEGANTGELFF.

Only one count was recorded for this clone. V and J are TRBV5-6 and TRBJ1-2; no firm D call. The germline gives CDR1 SGHDT, CDR2 YYEEEE. This CDR3 region has 14 residues. V dropped 4 bases and J dropped 5 bases, with 15 bases sitting between them. This CDR3 reads CASSPRPTEYGYTF. In DNA, the CDR3 is TGTGCCAGCAGCCCTAGACCGACGGAGTATGGCTACACCTTC.

The chain couples TRBV23-1 to TRBJ1-3; TRBD1 aligns across 12 bases. TRBV23-1 is an ORF; its function is uncertain. The ends lost 2 bases at V and 4 bases at J; junction bases unmatched: 9. CDR3 length: 18 residues. CDR3 DNA sequence: TGCGCCAGCAGTCAAGACCCCAGGGACAGGGGGCGAGGAAACACCATATATTTT. It encodes CASSQDPRDRGRGNTIYF.

The rearrangement uses TRBV5-6 and TRBJ1-2; 7 nucleotides line up with TRBD1. With 3 bases clipped from V and 5 bases from J, the junction kept 16 bases outside the gene matches. Germline values: CDR1 SGHDT, CDR2 YYEEEE. The CDR3 covers 17 residues. CDR3 loop: CASSSGEARGRIYGYTF. The CDR3 nucleotides are TGTGCCAGCAGCTCAGGGGAGGCTAGGGGGCGCATATATGGCTACACCTTC. The full variable domain, in which reference TRBV5-6 and TRBJ1-2 provide the parts outside the CDR3, is DAGVTQSPTHLIKTRGQQVTLRCSPKSGHDTVSWYQQALGQGPQFIFQYYEEEERQRGNFPDRFSGHQFPNYSSELNVNALLLGDSALYLCASSSGEARGRIYGYTFGSGTRLTVV.

The chain uses TRBV7-9 and TRBJ2-1; D possibly corresponds to TRBD1 (6 bases). Germline V gives CDR1 SEHNR, CDR2 FQNEAQ (reference sequence). The CDR3 has 15 amino acids. V dropped 2 bases and J dropped 4 bases, with 12 bases sitting between them. The CDR3 DNA follows: TGTGCCAGCAGCTTAAGGACAGAGACTTACAATGAGCAGTTCTTC. As protein: CASSLRTETYNEQFF.

In this sample, this clone turned up a few times. The V and J genes are TRBV11-2 and TRBJ1-6; 10 positions match TRBD1. Trimming cost V 4 bases and J 13 bases; bases outside gene matches: 7. Germline V lookup: CDR1 SGHAT, CDR2 FQNNGV. The CDR3 runs 14 residues. The CDR3 protein is CASSSGSDRGPLHF. For the CDR3, the DNA is TGTGCCAGCAGCTCTGGGTCGGACAGGGGGCCCCTCCACTTT.